This T cell receptor beta chain was obtained from a study of blood T cell repertoires in COVID-19. As for the study in general: Nucleic acid was either cDNA or gDNA, and it came from T cells, B-cell-depleted T cells, or PBMCs.

In the study's own analysis: Scientists estimated how many nucleated cells there were by amplifying reference gene primers. Produced via immunoSEQ multiplex PCR; TCRdb's table is partial and in-frame only. V, J and clone size were drawn from that table, and D and trimming were deduced from the DNA. In the table there are about 130,000 clones, around 85% of which are singletons. J gave up 8 bases and V 4 bases, and 16 bases lay outside the gene matches. The germline V gene encodes CDR1 MNHNS and CDR2 SASEGT. The CDR3 is 16 amino acids. Sequenced: peripheral blood. The TCR was taken from a woman aged 45-65 years who had recovered from COVID-19. This chain uses TRBV6-1 with TRBJ1-2; 7 bases are a match to TRBD1. For the CDR3, the DNA is TGTGCCAGCAGTGGAGAGGACAGGTCACTACTCTGGGGCTACACCTTC. Translation gives CASSGEDRSLLWGYTF.